The source of this TCR beta chain is a study of OX40 agonist ivuxolimab in advanced cancers. General notes on the study: Ivuxolimab, which targeted the costimulatory receptor OX40 (CD134), was an agonistic, fully human IgG2 monoclonal antibody. Partial responses occurred in three dose-escalation patients, of whom one had hepatocellular carcinoma and two had cutaneous melanoma. Prior anti-PD-1, anti-PD-L1 or anti-CTLA-4 therapy was permitted, and checkpoint inhibitors had been received by less than 45% of dose-escalation patients. The dose-escalation cohort was 82.7% male with a mean age of about 58 years, ranging from about 20 to 85. Intravenous ivuxolimab was administered to patients every 2 weeks at six dose levels: 0.01, 0.1, 0.3, 1.5, 3 and 10 mg/kg. The paper covers the monotherapy dose-escalation part of the phase I ivuxolimab trial, which included N ≈ 50 patients. Of the approximately 54 dose-escalation patients, hepatocellular carcinoma was present in roughly 19, melanoma in approximately 15, renal cell carcinoma in 9 and head and neck cancer in 9. Peripheral TCRbeta sequencing was intended to test whether TCR sequence diversity was altered and clonal T-cell expansion was caused by ivuxolimab.

The CDR3 has 12 amino acids, counting the end cysteine and phenylalanine. Solely the CDR3 DNA is kept, with 36 bases framed from the first base. CDR1 and CDR2 are read off the germline V gene as SGHNT and YENEEA. Trimming costs V 1 base and J 5 bases, and their ends lie 5 bases apart. Study-wide conclusions, independent of this receptor: After ivuxolimab, more expanded clones were found on average in CD8+ T cells than in CD4+ T cells. The antigen specificity of the clonally expanded peripheral T cells was not determined. At doses from 0.1 to 3.0 mg/kg, clonal expansion was seen in both CD4+ and CD8+ blood T cells between baseline and week 6. Low levels of normalized T-cell clonal expansion were also shown by some nonresponding patients. Partial responders in the 0.1-3.0 mg/kg groups had among the lowest normalized peripheral clonal expansion, especially among CD8+ T cells.

Genomic DNA was isolated from the sorted cells so that the TCRbeta CDR3 region could be sequenced. The immunoSEQ Assay was used to sequence the TCRbeta CDR3 regions. The table was pulled from immuneACCESS by TCRdb, which kept in-frame rearrangements only. Such tables lose some clones; where checked, under half of the loss comes from unresolved V genes, and the rest has no known cause. This sample comprises about 60,000 clones, 65% to 90% of them detected only once. Of the sample, approximately 0.55% falls within the top ten clones. Note on this clone: Its antigen is not yet known. No much larger clonotype is one base removed from it; base qualities were not supplied.

Patients with a history of autoimmune disease or receiving systemic immunosuppression were excluded from the trial. Peripheral blood for TCR sequencing was collected from all dose cohorts at baseline, on cycle 4 day 1, and on cycle 7 day 1. Samples were obtained from an open-label, multicenter, first-in-human phase I dose-escalation trial of ivuxolimab. Adults with locally advanced or metastatic head and neck squamous cell, hepatocellular, melanoma or renal cell carcinoma were enrolled in the trial. CD4+ and CD8+ T cells were sorted separately from peripheral blood before TCR sequencing. The material sequenced was CD4+ or CD8+ T cells sorted from blood, taken in a trial of the OX40 agonist ivuxolimab. The clonotype originates from an adult with an advanced solid tumor such as melanoma, head and neck, liver or kidney cancer. The V and J segments used are TRBV11-3 and TRBJ1-2, with the D gene not clear enough to name. The DNA is as follows: TGTGCCAGCAGCTTAGGCGAATATGGCTACACCTTC. Its protein is CASSLGEYGYTF.